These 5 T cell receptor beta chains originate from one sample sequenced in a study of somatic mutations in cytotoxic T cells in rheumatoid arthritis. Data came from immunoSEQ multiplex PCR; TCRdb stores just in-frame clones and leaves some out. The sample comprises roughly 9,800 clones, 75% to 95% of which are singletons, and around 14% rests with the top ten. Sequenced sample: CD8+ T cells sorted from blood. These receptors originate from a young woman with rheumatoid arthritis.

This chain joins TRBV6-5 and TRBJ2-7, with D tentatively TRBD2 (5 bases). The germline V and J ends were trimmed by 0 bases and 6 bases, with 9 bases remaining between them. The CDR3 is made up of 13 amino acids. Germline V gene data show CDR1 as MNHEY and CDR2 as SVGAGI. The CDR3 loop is CASSYSGGTEQYF. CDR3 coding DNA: TGTGCCAGCAGTTACTCTGGAGGAACCGAGCAGTACTTC.

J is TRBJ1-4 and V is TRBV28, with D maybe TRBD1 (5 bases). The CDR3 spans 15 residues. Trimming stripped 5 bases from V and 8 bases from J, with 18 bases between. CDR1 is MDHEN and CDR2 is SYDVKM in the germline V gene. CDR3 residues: CASSPSGGWGEKLFF. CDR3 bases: TGTGCCAGCAGTCCCTCGGGGGGATGGGGGGAAAAACTGTTTTTT.

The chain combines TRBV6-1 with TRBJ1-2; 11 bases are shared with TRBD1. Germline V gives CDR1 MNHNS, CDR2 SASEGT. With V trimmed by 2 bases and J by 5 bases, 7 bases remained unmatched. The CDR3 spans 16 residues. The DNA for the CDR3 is TGTGCCAGCAGTGAAACCCGGACAGGGGGCGGGTATGGCTACACCTTC. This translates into CASSETRTGGGYGYTF.

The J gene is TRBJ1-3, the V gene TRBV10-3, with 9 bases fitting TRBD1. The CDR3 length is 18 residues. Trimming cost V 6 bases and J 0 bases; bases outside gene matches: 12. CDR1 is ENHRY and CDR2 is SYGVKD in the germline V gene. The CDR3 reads CAIRAFRTGDSSGNTIYF. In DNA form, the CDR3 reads TGTGCCATCAGGGCCTTCCGGACAGGGGATTCCTCTGGAAACACCATATATTTT.

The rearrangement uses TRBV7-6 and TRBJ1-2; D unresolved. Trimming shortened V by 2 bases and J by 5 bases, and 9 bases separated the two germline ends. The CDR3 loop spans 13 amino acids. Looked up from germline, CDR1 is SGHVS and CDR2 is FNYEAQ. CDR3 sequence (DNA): TGTGCCAGCAGCTTAAACGGGGTTTATGGCTACACCTTC. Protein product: CASSLNGVYGYTF.